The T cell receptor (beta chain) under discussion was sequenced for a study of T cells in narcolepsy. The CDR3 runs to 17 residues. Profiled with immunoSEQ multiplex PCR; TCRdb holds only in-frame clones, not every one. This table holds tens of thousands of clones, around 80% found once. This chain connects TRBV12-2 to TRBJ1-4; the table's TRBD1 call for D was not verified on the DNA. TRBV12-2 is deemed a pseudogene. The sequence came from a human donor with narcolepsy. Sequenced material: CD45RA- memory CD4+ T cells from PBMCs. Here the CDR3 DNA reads TGTGCAAGTCGCTTGAGCTGCCGACAGGGGGCGCCAGGAAAACTGTTTTTT. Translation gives CASRLSCRQGAPGKLFF.